The source of this TCR beta chain is a study of blood T cell repertoires in COVID-19. Study as a whole: Samples of COVID-19 (acute and convalescent) were obtained from the United States, Italy and Spain. The analysed material was cDNA or gDNA that came from T cells, B-cell-depleted T cells, or PBMCs.

With V trimmed by 0 bases and J by 7 bases, 3 bases remained unmatched. Germline V gives CDR1 SGHTA, CDR2 FQGNSA. The CDR3 runs 14 residues. How the authors handled the data: Reference gene primer amplification gave estimated nucleated cell counts. Using immunoSEQ multiplex PCR, the repertoire was profiled, and TCRdb retains in-frame clones only, with some absent. V and J calls and clone size are copied from that table; D and trimming were computed from the DNA. Of about 150,000 clones in the sample, around 84% were seen once. Followed longitudinally, the Seattle patients had been enrolled during active infection.

The chain couples TRBV7-2 to TRBJ2-3, with 8 bases matching TRBD2. The source material was peripheral blood. The TCR comes from a woman aged 55-75 years with COVID-19, enrolled during active disease. CDR3 nucleotides: TGTGCCAGCAGCTTAGCGGGACTAGTTAATACGCAGTATTTT. It specifies CASSLAGLVNTQYF.